The 30 T cell receptor beta chains below come from one sample, sequenced in a study of CD8+ T cells in alopecia areata. cDNA serving as the sequencing template came from extracted, reverse transcribed RNA. Sequencing used immunoSEQ multiplex PCR; TCRdb keeps in-frame clones, though not all of them. The sample has 100,000 to 150,000 clones, 47% seen once. The specimen was NKG2D-low CD8+ T cells sorted from blood. These receptors originate from a human donor with alopecia areata.

This sequence joins TRBV7-6 and TRBJ2-7; TRBD1 aligns across 10 bases. V was pared by 1 base and J by 1 base, with 1 base of the junction left unmatched. The CDR3 loop spans 15 amino acids. Germline-derived CDR1 and CDR2 are SGHVS and FNYEAQ. The CDR3 nucleotides read TGTGCCAGCAGCTTAGAGGGACAGGGGTCCTACGAGCAGTACTTC. It codes for CASSLEGQGSYEQYF.

V usage is TRBV9 and J usage is TRBJ2-5; D possibly uses TRBD1 or TRBD2 (5 bases each). V was shortened by 0 bases and J by 3 bases, with 15 bases between the two germline ends. Germline V lookup: CDR1 SGDLS, CDR2 YYNGEE. CDR3 length equals 16 residues. CDR3 sequence: CASSVAPGTAKETQYF. CDR3 coding DNA: TGTGCCAGCAGCGTAGCCCCGGGGACGGCTAAAGAGACCCAGTACTTC.

V gene TRBV7-9 combines with J gene TRBJ1-1; possible D gene TRBD1, 5 bases. Trimming removed 4 bases at V and 3 bases at J, with 9 bases between. Looked up from germline, CDR1 is SEHNR and CDR2 is FQNEAQ (reference sequence). The CDR3 covers 13 residues. The chain's CDR3 is CASSWGTDTEAFF. The CDR3 DNA sequence: TGTGCCAGCAGCTGGGGCACAGACACTGAAGCTTTCTTT.

The V gene is TRBV4-3, the J gene TRBJ2-3; D may be TRBD2 (5 bases). V lost 0 bases and J lost 2, with 15 bases in between. The germline V gene has CDR1 LGHNA and CDR2 YSLEER. CDR3 length: 17 residues. The CDR3: CASSQDFGGHYTDTQYF. The CDR3 bases are TGCGCCAGCAGCCAAGATTTCGGCGGGCACTACACAGATACGCAGTATTTT.

This clone has just a few counts. This sequence joins TRBV29-1 and TRBJ1-3; 7 nucleotides agree with TRBD1. The germline gives CDR1 SQVTM, CDR2 ANQGSEA. V shed 4 bases and J 6 bases; nucleotides not matched to a gene: 9. There are 14 residues in the CDR3. DNA of the CDR3: TGCAGCGTTGTCGTCAGGGGGAGTGAAAACACCATATATTTT. It translates to CSVVVRGSENTIYF.

The rearrangement links TRBV27 to TRBJ2-1; 10 bases fit TRBD2. Looked up from germline, CDR1 is MNHEY and CDR2 is SMNVEV (reference sequence). Trimming took 4 bases from V and 5 from J; bases not matched to a gene: 5. CDR3 length equals 15 residues. The CDR3 spells CASSWSGRGDNEQFF. The CDR3 region has the DNA TGTGCCAGCAGTTGGAGCGGGAGGGGGGACAATGAGCAGTTCTTC.

The V call is TRBV30, the J call TRBJ2-7; 7 nucleotides line up with TRBD2. The CDR3 totals 13 residues. CDR1 and CDR2 from the germline V gene are GTSNPN and SVGIG (reference sequence). The V segment lost 1 base and the J segment 3 bases; nucleotides outside the gene matches: 3. In nucleotides, the CDR3 is TGTGCCTGGAGTGCGGGGGGACTCTACGAGCAGTACTTC. It translates to CAWSAGGLYEQYF.

On this clone: The same CDR3 arises from other DNA sequences in this sample as well. V usage is TRBV29-1 and J usage is TRBJ2-7, with D possibly being TRBD2 (5 bases). With 3 bases removed from V and 3 bases from J, the gap between germline ends came to 6 bases. The CDR3 runs 11 residues. CDR1 and CDR2 from the germline V gene are SQVTM and ANQGSEA. The CDR3 is CSVDGGYEQYF. Here the CDR3 DNA reads TGCAGCGTTGATGGAGGCTACGAGCAGTACTTC.

This sequence joins TRBV2 and TRBJ2-7, with 9 bases identical to TRBD2. The CDR3 contains 16 residues. V dropped 7 bases and J dropped 2; count of bases not matched to a gene: 12. The germline gives CDR1 SNHLY, CDR2 FYNNEI. The CDR3 bases are TGTGCCAGCAAAGGGCGAAACCTAGCGGGACCCTACGAGCAGTACTTC. Translating it yields CASKGRNLAGPYEQYF.

The CDR3 DNA sequence: TGTGCCAGCAGAGGGGAGGACAATCAGCCCCAGCATTTT. Amino acids: CASRGEDNQPQHF. V usage is TRBV2 and J usage is TRBJ1-5, with D maybe TRBD1 (5 bases). The length of the CDR3 is 13 residues. Deletions cut 6 bases from V and 3 bases from J, with 9 bases between. From germline, CDR1 is SNHLY and CDR2 FYNNEI.

The rearrangement uses TRBV4-2 and TRBJ2-5, with 7 bases fitting TRBD1. The end of the DNA fits TRBJ2-7 better, so the J call may be wrong. The CDR3 sequence is 15 residues long. From germline, CDR1 is LGHNA and CDR2 YNFKEQ. CDR3 in DNA: TGTGCCAGCAGCCAAGAGGGGGACAGCTCCTACGAGCAGTACTTC. Translating it yields CASSQEGDSSYEQYF.

V usage is TRBV29-1 and J usage is TRBJ1-4; 8 bases fit TRBD1. Germline lookup yields CDR1 SQVTM and CDR2 ANQGSEA. This CDR3 region has 14 residues. J gave up 7 bases and V 4 bases, and 8 bases lay outside the gene matches. The CDR3 coding sequence is TGCAGCGTTGGTGAAGCAGGGGGCCGTGAAAAACTGTTTTTT. Translating it yields CSVGEAGGREKLFF.

This sequence joins TRBV28 and TRBJ2-1, with TRBD2 matching over 12 bases. The CDR3 length is 15 residues. Trimming took 5 bases from V and 10 from J; bases not matched to a gene: 9. Germline V CDR1 and CDR2: MDHEN, SYDVKM. The CDR3 sequence is CASSPLAGGGREQFF. The CDR3 DNA sequence: TGTGCCAGCAGTCCCCTAGCGGGAGGGGGAAGAGAGCAGTTCTTC.

The chain carries TRBV14 and TRBJ1-1, with a tentative D call TRBD1 (6 bases). The V and J ends lost 8 bases and 2 bases respectively, with 6 bases between them. The CDR3 consists of 11 residues. Germline lookup yields CDR1 SGHDN and CDR2 FVKESK. The CDR3 here is CASGGNTEAFF. CDR3 DNA: TGTGCCAGCGGGGGCAACACTGAAGCTTTCTTT. Looking up the rest from reference TRBV14 and TRBJ1-1 gives the full variable domain: EAGVTQFPSHSVIEKGQTVTLRCDPISGHDNLYWYRRVMGKEIKFLLHFVKESKQDESGMPNNRFLAERTGGTYSTLKVQPAELEDSGVYFCASGGNTEAFFGQGTRLTVV.

V is TRBV29-1 and J is TRBJ1-1; 7 bases line up with TRBD1. CDR3 length: 16 amino acids. The germline CDR1 and CDR2 sequences are SQVTM and ANQGSEA. After removal of 6 bases from V and 1 base from J, the junction contained 14 bases not matched to a gene. Here the CDR3 DNA reads TGCAGCGTGACCGGGACAGACGTATCGAGGAACACTGAAGCTTTCTTT. Protein product: CSVTGTDVSRNTEAFF.

V and J are TRBV7-6 and TRBJ2-7; D remains ambiguous. Between the trimmed V and J ends, which lost 0 bases and 5 bases, there was a span of 8 bases. The germline CDR1 and CDR2 sequences are SGHVS and FNYEAQ. The CDR3 length is 13 residues. CDR3 nucleotide sequence: TGTGCCAGCAGCTTAGCAGTACTGAACGAGCAGTACTTC. Its protein is CASSLAVLNEQYF.

The table lists this clone with a few counts. This rearrangement joins TRBV6-6 to TRBJ2-5, with D unresolved. Per germline, CDR1 MNHNY and CDR2 SVGAGI (reference sequence). The V end lost 10 bases, the J end lost 5 bases, and 8 bases lay between the germline ends. The CDR3 is 10 amino acids. The CDR3 DNA reads as TGTGCCACCCAGGAGGAGACCCAGTACTTC. Amino acid sequence: CATQEETQYF.

This clone turned up a few times. The chain links TRBV7-9 to TRBJ1-2; D unresolved. Trimming cost V 1 base and J 4 bases, with 7 bases left between them. Looked up from germline, CDR1 is SEHNR and CDR2 is FQNEAQ (reference sequence). The CDR3 runs 13 residues. The DNA for the CDR3 is TGTGCCAGCAGCTTAGGCACAGCCTATGGCTACACCTTC. This sequence encodes CASSLGTAYGYTF.

The chain recombines TRBV4-1 with TRBJ1-1; D gene ambiguous. The ends were cut back, 2 bases at V and 7 bases at J, with 8 bases in the middle. There are 12 residues in the CDR3. Germline lookup yields CDR1 MGHRA and CDR2 YSYEKL. CDR3: CASSQSGGEAFF. The CDR3 coding sequence is TGCGCCAGCAGCCAAAGCGGCGGTGAAGCTTTCTTT.

The chain combines TRBV29-1 with TRBJ2-7; D gene ambiguous. The V gene lost 2 bases and the J gene lost 5 bases, with 4 bases spanning the gap. This CDR3 has 10 amino acids. Germline values: CDR1 SQVTM, CDR2 ANQGSEA. CDR3 nucleotide sequence: TGCAGCGTTGAAAACAACGAGCAGTACTTC. Its protein is CSVENNEQYF.

The chain employs TRBV11-2 and TRBJ2-1; TRBD2 is a possible D gene (7 bases). Trimming removed 5 bases from V and 8 bases from J, with 19 bases in between. Germline V gives CDR1 SGHAT, CDR2 FQNNGV. This CDR3 contains 15 residues. The CDR3 loop is CASSPGGGRVDEQFF. For the CDR3, the DNA is TGTGCCAGCAGCCCTGGGGGCGGGAGAGTGGATGAGCAGTTCTTC.

In this sample, this clone turned up a few times. CDR3 residues: CSVSGVGEQEKLFF. Written as DNA, the CDR3 is TGCAGCGTCTCAGGGGTCGGGGAACAAGAAAAACTGTTTTTT. The chain couples TRBV29-1 to TRBJ1-4; a possible D gene is TRBD1 (6 bases). Germline CDR1 is SQVTM and CDR2 is ANQGSEA. There are 14 residues in the CDR3. V lost 6 bases, J lost 8 bases, and 19 bases lay in between.

This clone turned up a few times. This chain uses TRBV10-3 with TRBJ1-5; a possible D gene is TRBD1 (5 bases). The CDR3 contains 14 residues. Trimming pared 1 base from V and 1 base from J, leaving 5 bases between. CDR1 and CDR2 from the germline V gene are ENHRY and SYGVKD. The CDR3 DNA is TGTGCCATCAGTGAGTGGGGCAGCAATCAGCCCCAGCATTTT. It translates to CAISEWGSNQPQHF.

This chain uses TRBV28 with TRBJ2-4; TRBD1 agrees at 7 bases. This CDR3 region has 16 residues. Unmatched junction bases numbered 7, after V lost 5 bases and J lost 0 bases. CDR1 is MDHEN and CDR2 is SYDVKM in the germline V gene. The CDR3 DNA is TGTGCCAGCAGTGACAGGGATTGGGTAGCCAAAAACATTCAGTACTTC. Its translation is CASSDRDWVAKNIQYF.

This chain links TRBV5-1 with TRBJ2-5, with TRBD2 identical over 13 bases. J lost 0 bases, V lost 4 bases, and 3 bases had no gene match. This CDR3 has 16 amino acids. Germline V gene data show CDR1 as SGHRS and CDR2 as YFSETQ. The CDR3 sequence is CASSPGLAGDQETQYF. CDR3 DNA: TGCGCCAGCAGCCCCGGACTAGCGGGGGACCAAGAGACCCAGTACTTC.

The V call is TRBV29-1, the J call TRBJ2-1, with D hard to call. The ends were cut back, 7 bases at V and 7 bases at J, with 8 bases in the middle. The CDR3 contains 10 residues. Looked up from germline, CDR1 is SQVTM and CDR2 is ANQGSEA. For the CDR3, the DNA is TGCAGCGCCCTAGTTAATGAGCAGTTCTTC. Translated: CSALVNEQFF.

V gene TRBV29-1 combines with J gene TRBJ2-3; 13 nucleotides agree with TRBD2. The CDR3 extends over 16 amino acids. Germline V gene lookup returns CDR1 SQVTM and CDR2 ANQGSEA. V gave up 1 base and J gave up 4 bases; unmatched junction bases: 5. CDR3 nucleotide sequence: TGCAGCGTTGAAGGTGGGACTAGCGGGATCTCAGATACGCAGTATTTT. It is translated as CSVEGGTSGISDTQYF.

The chain combines TRBV28 with TRBJ2-4; D call uncertain. With 3 bases removed from V and 8 bases from J, the gap between germline ends came to 11 bases. The CDR3 is 13 residues long. CDR1 is MDHEN and CDR2 is SYDVKM in the germline V gene. CDR3 nucleotides: TGTGCCAGCAGTTTGCCAGGTGGAGACATTCAGTACTTC. It codes for CASSLPGGDIQYF.

This clone was seen just once. The genes are TRBV20-1 and TRBJ2-1, with D maybe TRBD2 (5 bases). Germline V gives CDR1 DFQATT, CDR2 SNEGSKA (reference sequence). The CDR3 length is 11 residues. The V end lost 3 bases, the J end lost 7 bases, and 7 bases lay between the germline ends. The CDR3 bases are TGCAGTGCTAGTCGGAGGAATGAGCAGTTCTTC. The encoded protein is CSASRRNEQFF.

The chain joins TRBV5-6 to TRBJ1-2, with D possibly matching TRBD1 (5 bases). Germline V lookup: CDR1 SGHDT, CDR2 YYEEEE. V shed 3 bases and J shed 0 bases, with 9 bases lying between them. CDR3 size: 14 residues. The CDR3 bases are TGTGCCAGCAGCTCGGGACGCTCTAACTATGGCTACACCTTC. As protein: CASSSGRSNYGYTF.